A single T cell receptor (beta chain) is shown here with its context. Trimming took 6 bases from V and 8 from J; bases not matched to a gene: 9. There are 13 residues in the CDR3. Germline V gene sequence: CDR1 MNHNY, CDR2 SVGAGI (reference sequence). This sample is part of a study of PD-1 blockade in classical Hodgkin lymphoma. Every patient was affected by relapse after autologous stem cell transplantation, while exposure to brentuximab vedotin was not uniform. This table comes from immunoSEQ multiplex PCR, and its TCRdb copy is limited to in-frame clones, with some not included. The sample consists of 70,000 or so clones, about 64% of them appearing once.

This receptor was obtained from a human donor with classical Hodgkin lymphoma. The starting material was peripheral blood mononuclear cells (PBMCs), obtained before the second cycle of nivolumab. The chain links TRBV6-6 to TRBJ1-2; 7 bases are shared with TRBD1. The DNA of the CDR3 is TGTGCCAGCAGATTCAGGGGGGTGGGAGGCTACACCTTC. It specifies CASRFRGVGGYTF.